Shown below are 28 T cell receptor beta chains from a single sample sequenced in a study of blood T cell repertoires in COVID-19. The data were produced by immunoSEQ multiplex PCR, yet TCRdb's version contains in-frame clones alone and is incomplete. The table shows around 25,000 clones, with 90% to 95% occurring only once. The sample taken for sequencing was peripheral blood. These receptors were taken from a human donor with active COVID-19. The donor label of this sample is uncertain.

Notes on this clone: The same CDR3 is also encoded by other DNA sequences in this sample. V gene TRBV6-5 combines with J gene TRBJ2-7, with D perhaps TRBD1 (6 bases). The ends were cut back, 2 bases at V and 4 bases at J, with 12 bases in the middle. CDR1 MNHEY and CDR2 SVGAGI come from the germline V gene. This CDR3 is 14 amino acids long. The DNA for the CDR3 is TGTGCCAGCAGTTACGACAGGACTGGTTACGAGCAGTACTTC. This translates into CASSYDRTGYEQYF.

The chain employs TRBV9 and TRBJ2-7, with no clear D. Germline V gene sequence: CDR1 SGDLS, CDR2 YYNGEE. This CDR3 comprises 14 residues. Deletions cut 2 bases from V and 6 bases from J, with 15 bases between. CDR3 in amino acids: CASSVSVEEGEQYF. DNA for the CDR3: TGTGCCAGCAGCGTGTCTGTCGAGGAAGGCGAGCAGTACTTC.

The CDR3 DNA is TGTGCCAGCAGACCGGGACAGGTCCTTGATGAGCAGTTCTTC. Encoded protein: CASRPGQVLDEQFF. The chain couples TRBV7-2 to TRBJ2-1; 8 bases fit TRBD1. CDR1 is SGHTA, CDR2 FQGNSA, per germline. J was trimmed by 8 bases and V by 6 bases; bases with no gene match: 9. This CDR3 contains 14 residues.

This clone was counted a single time. V and J are TRBV5-4 and TRBJ2-1; weak D call: TRBD1 (5 bases). V lost 0 bases and J lost 0, with 10 bases in between. CDR3 length: 16 amino acids. Germline CDR1 and CDR2: SGHNT and YYREEE (reference sequence). The CDR3 loop is CASSLEGKLSYNEQFF. The DNA for the CDR3 is TGTGCCAGCAGCTTGGAGGGGAAACTCTCCTACAATGAGCAGTTCTTC.

The chain joins TRBV11-2 to TRBJ2-1; 11 bases are shared with TRBD2. Germline-derived CDR1 and CDR2 are SGHAT and FQNNGV. CDR3 length equals 17 residues. Trimming took 3 bases from V and 7 from J; bases not matched to a gene: 11. CDR3 amino acids: CASSLTLAGAGKNEQFF. The CDR3 DNA reads TGTGCCAGCAGCTTGACACTAGCGGGGGCTGGGAAGAATGAGCAGTTCTTC.

This clone has only one observation. The chain carries TRBV2 and TRBJ1-1, with D tentatively TRBD1 (6 bases). This CDR3 has 14 amino acids. Looked up from germline, CDR1 is SNHLY and CDR2 is FYNNEI. Between the trimmed V and J ends, which lost 8 bases and 5 bases, there was a span of 18 bases. CDR3 coding DNA: TGTGCCAGCGAGCGCCACACAGGGAATACTGAAGCTTTCTTT. Amino acid sequence: CASERHTGNTEAFF.

The V call is TRBV7-8, the J call TRBJ2-2; possibly TRBD2 for D (5 bases). Trimming left V 8 bases short and J 1 base short, with 23 bases between. Germline V gene data show CDR1 as SGHVS and CDR2 as FQNEAQ. This CDR3 spans 18 amino acids. The CDR3 bases are TGTGCCAGCCCCCTGGGCCAAACGGGATATTTGAACACCGGGGAGCTGTTTTTT. Its translation: CASPLGQTGYLNTGELFF.

This chain links TRBV27 with TRBJ1-6, with TRBD1 identical over 8 bases. There are 15 residues in the CDR3. The V segment lost 5 bases and the J segment 7 bases; nucleotides outside the gene matches: 7. The germline gives CDR1 MNHEY, CDR2 SMNVEV (reference sequence). The CDR3 region has the DNA TGTGCCAGCAGTCCCGGACAGGGAGCCAATTCACCCCTCCACTTT. It codes for CASSPGQGANSPLHF.

This chain uses TRBV7-2 with TRBJ1-3; D is unclear. Trimming left V 3 bases short and J 4 bases short, with 13 bases between. The CDR3 sequence is 15 residues long. CDR1 is SGHTA, CDR2 FQGNSA, per germline. Written as DNA, the CDR3 is TGTGCCAGCAGCTTGGAGGCTGGAACCGGAAACACCATATATTTT. Translation gives CASSLEAGTGNTIYF.

This clone came up once. The chain joins TRBV9 to TRBJ2-2, with D perhaps TRBD1 (5 bases). Looked up from germline, CDR1 is SGDLS and CDR2 is YYNGEE. The length of the CDR3 is 15 residues. V gave up 4 bases and J gave up 1 base, with 11 bases separating them. CDR3 protein: CASSSRGGNTGELFF. The CDR3 DNA follows: TGTGCCAGCAGCTCTAGGGGTGGGAACACCGGGGAGCTGTTTTTT.

V and J are TRBV25-1 and TRBJ2-1; 8 nucleotides align to TRBD2. The CDR3 runs to 17 residues. V was pared by 2 bases and J by 0 bases, with 6 bases of the junction left unmatched. From germline, CDR1 is MGHDK and CDR2 SYGVNS. The DNA for the CDR3 is TGTGCCAGCAGTGAAAACGAGGGACTAGTCTCCTACAATGAGCAGTTCTTC. Protein product: CASSENEGLVSYNEQFF.

The V and J genes are TRBV6-2 or TRBV6-3 and TRBJ2-4; TRBD2 might be the D (6 bases). CDR1 is MNHEY and CDR2 is SVGEGT in the germline V gene. CDR3 size: 16 residues. The V gene lost 4 bases and the J gene lost 0 bases, with 13 bases spanning the gap. CDR3: CASSFNLGGAKNIQYF. CDR3 sequence (DNA): TGTGCCAGCAGTTTCAACCTCGGGGGAGCCAAAAACATTCAGTACTTC.

The chain recombines TRBV6-4 with TRBJ2-2, with 8 positions matching TRBD1. The CDR3 has 15 residues. Trimming cost V 4 bases and J 5 bases; bases outside gene matches: 6. Germline CDR1 is MRHNA and CDR2 is SNTAGT. CDR3 nucleotides: TGTGCCAGCAGTGCCGGACAGGGTAAGACCGGGGAGCTGTTTTTT. Protein product: CASSAGQGKTGELFF.

The chain carries TRBV28 and TRBJ1-1; TRBD1 matches 7 bases. Trimming cost V 1 base and J 6 bases; bases outside gene matches: 8. From germline, CDR1 is MDHEN and CDR2 SYDVKM. CDR3 length equals 15 residues. The CDR3 is CASSLFEGARPEAFF. The DNA for the CDR3 is TGTGCCAGCAGTTTATTCGAGGGGGCGCGACCTGAAGCTTTCTTT.

The rearrangement uses TRBV20-1 and TRBJ1-1, with no clear D. Germline assignment: CDR1 DFQATT and CDR2 SNEGSKA (reference sequence). The CDR3 consists of 11 residues. The V gene lost 3 bases and the J gene lost 11 bases, with 13 bases spanning the gap. The CDR3: CSASPRGGAFF. The CDR3 nucleotides read TGCAGTGCTAGTCCCCGGGGAGGGGCTTTCTTT.

The chain recombines TRBV5-1 with TRBJ1-2; D perhaps matches TRBD1 (6 bases). The CDR3 is made up of 16 amino acids. The germline V and J ends were trimmed by 4 bases and 0 bases, with 16 bases remaining between them. Germline V gene data show CDR1 as SGHRS and CDR2 as YFSETQ. The CDR3 is CASSPGQSYANYGYTF. The DNA for the CDR3 is TGCGCCAGCAGCCCCGGACAGTCCTACGCTAACTATGGCTACACCTTC.

This chain connects TRBV18 to TRBJ1-1; D might be TRBD1 (5 bases). The V end lost 3 bases, the J end lost 7 bases, and 12 bases lay between the germline ends. The CDR3 spans 13 residues. Germline V lookup: CDR1 KGHSH, CDR2 LQKENI. The CDR3 DNA sequence: TGTGCCAGCTCACCCCGCTACGACAGTGAAGCTTTCTTT. Translated, it gives CASSPRYDSEAFF.

The chain has TRBV4-3 and TRBJ2-1; 7 nucleotides agree with TRBD2. From germline, CDR1 is LGHNA and CDR2 YSLEER. The length of the CDR3 is 16 residues. V gave up 3 bases and J gave up 4 bases; unmatched junction bases: 9. The CDR3 DNA reads TGCGCCAGCAGCCAGAGCGTCAGCGGGAATTACAATGAGCAGTTCTTC. The encoded protein is CASSQSVSGNYNEQFF.

This clone was counted once. V is TRBV5-4 and J is TRBJ2-7; the D gene is possibly TRBD1 (6 bases). The V end lost 4 bases, the J end lost 6 bases, and 17 bases lay between the germline ends. CDR1 is SGHNT and CDR2 is YYREEE in the germline V gene (reference sequence). The CDR3 has 14 amino acids. Written as DNA, the CDR3 is TGTGCCAGCAGCACAGGGCTCAAAGGGGCCGAGCAGTACTTC. Residues: CASSTGLKGAEQYF.

The rearrangement links TRBV18 to TRBJ1-1, with TRBD1 as a possible D gene (5 bases). Germline values: CDR1 KGHSH, CDR2 LQKENI. CDR3 length equals 14 residues. Trimming pared 2 bases from V and 1 base from J, leaving 8 bases between. CDR3 region: CASSPARENTEAFF. In DNA form, the CDR3 reads TGTGCCAGCTCACCAGCCAGGGAGAACACTGAAGCTTTCTTT.

This clone has only one observation. This chain connects TRBV10-3 to TRBJ2-7; 7 nucleotides match TRBD1. V lost 10 bases and J lost 6; bases outside the gene matches: 12. This CDR3 contains 13 residues. Germline V gives CDR1 ENHRY, CDR2 SYGVKD. The CDR3 loop reads CASRPGQPSEQYF. Written as DNA, the CDR3 is TGTGCCAGCCGTCCGGGACAGCCTTCCGAGCAGTACTTC.

The gene calls are TRBV11-1 and TRBJ2-7; tentative D call: TRBD2 (6 bases). The CDR3 covers 13 residues. V shed 1 base and J shed 3 bases, with 7 bases lying between them. Germline V gene sequence: CDR1 SGHAT, CDR2 FQDESV (reference sequence). As DNA, the CDR3 is TGTGCCAGCAGCTTAGTGGGAGGCTACGAGCAGTACTTC. Its translation: CASSLVGGYEQYF.

This sequence joins TRBV27 and TRBJ1-3, with a possible D match to TRBD1 (5 bases). V was trimmed by 5 bases and J by 1 base, leaving 15 bases between them. The CDR3 length is 16 residues. Germline V gene lookup returns CDR1 MNHEY and CDR2 SMNVEV (reference sequence). The CDR3 protein is CASSDLGRGSGNTIYF. CDR3 nucleotides: TGTGCCAGCAGTGACCTCGGTAGGGGTTCTGGAAACACCATATATTTT.

The chain has TRBV7-9 and TRBJ2-3; 8 bases line up with TRBD2. V lost 1 base, J lost 4 bases, and 10 bases stayed unmatched. This CDR3 comprises 17 residues. Germline V lookup: CDR1 SEHNR, CDR2 FQNEAQ (reference sequence). CDR3 nucleotide sequence: TGTGCCAGCAGCTTAGGTCGAGCGGGAGACGGGGCAGATACGCAGTATTTT. It is translated as CASSLGRAGDGADTQYF.

This chain joins TRBV4-3 and TRBJ2-5; TRBD2 matches 12 bases. The CDR3 is 16 amino acids. The V gene's germline CDR1 is LGHNA and CDR2 YSLEER. V lost 0 bases to trimming and J lost 5 bases; unmatched junction nucleotides: 4. DNA for the CDR3: TGCGCCAGCAGCCAAGATCTCCTAGCGGGAGGGGAGACCCAGTACTTC. It translates to CASSQDLLAGGETQYF.

The rearrangement links TRBV28 to TRBJ1-1; possibly TRBD1 for D (6 bases). The germline CDR1 and CDR2 sequences are MDHEN and SYDVKM. The CDR3 spans 13 residues. Trimming stripped 2 bases from V and 10 bases from J, with 14 bases between. The CDR3 DNA is TGTGCCAGCAGTTTACTGGGGGAGGGGGTAGCTTTCTTT. Amino acids: CASSLLGEGVAFF.

V usage is TRBV12-3 or TRBV12-4 and J usage is TRBJ1-2, with TRBD1 matching over 7 bases. The V and J ends lost 6 bases and 7 bases, in that order; junction bases with no gene match: 8. The CDR3 loop spans 13 amino acids. The CDR3 nucleotides are TGTGCCAGCAGCCCCAGGGGGATAATTGGCTACACCTTC. Protein sequence: CASSPRGIIGYTF.

V usage is TRBV11-3 and J usage is TRBJ2-3; 12 bases map to TRBD2. The germline V gene encodes CDR1 SGHNT and CDR2 YENEEA. The V gene end was trimmed by 11 bases and the J gene end by 9 bases; junction bases not matched to a gene: 9. The CDR3 is made up of 13 amino acids. The CDR3 loop reads CAFLGLAGKTQYF. CDR3 sequence (DNA): TGTGCCTTCCTAGGACTAGCGGGGAAGACGCAGTATTTT.